The sequence of this TCR beta chain was determined in a study of T cells after yellow fever vaccination. TCRdb re-called the 5' RACE reads with MiXCR, one entry per CDR3 protein. The table records 250,000 to 350,000 distinct CDR3 sequences, approximately 10% of them present only once. This clonotype was detected ten times or more. There are 19 residues in the CDR3. The germline V gene encodes CDR1 SGHRS and CDR2 YFSETQ. The ends were cut back, 0 bases at V and 5 bases at J, with 24 bases in the middle. The receptor was isolated from a man between 18 and 29 years old who received the YFV17D yellow fever vaccine. Sequenced here: CD4+ T cells sorted from PBMCs, sampled 5 days after the yellow fever booster vaccination. The chain uses TRBV5-1 and TRBJ2-1; weak D call: TRBD2 (5 bases). CDR3 in amino acids: CASSLGRLTDPGLNNEQFF. In nucleotides, the CDR3 is TGCGCCAGCAGCTTGGGCCGATTGACGGACCCGGGGTTAAACAATGAGCAGTTCTTC.